This T cell receptor beta chain was recovered during a study of cytomegalovirus exposure and HLA in healthy donors. After removal of 0 bases from V and 3 bases from J, the junction contained 2 bases not matched to a gene. There are 14 residues in the CDR3. Germline loops: CDR1 MNHNS, CDR2 SASEGT. About this clone: Its antigen is as yet unknown.

Study conclusions and caveats: Across donors, most TCRs were seen rarely, yet some public ones were widespread. Specificity for CMV antigens was confirmed in vitro for a few of the CMV-associated chains. According to a later analysis, TCR clusters from the first cohort tended to co-occur in the 120 or so validation repertoires.

Sequencing was performed with immunoSEQ multiplex PCR; in TCRdb, only in-frame clones are kept and a portion is missing. This table has 190,000 or so clones, about 80% appearing once. The source material was PBMCs. This clonotype was obtained from a woman between 18 and 30 years old in good health and CMV-seropositive. The chain employs TRBV6-1 and TRBJ2-7; 7 bases map to TRBD2. CDR3 amino acids: CASSEAQRDYEQYF. For the CDR3, the DNA is TGTGCCAGCAGTGAAGCTCAGCGGGACTACGAGCAGTACTTC.